This T cell receptor beta chain was identified in a study of response to subunit inactivated influenza vaccine. General study findings and limits: Authors suggested seasonal influenza vaccinations each recruit few new T cells.

At least ten counts were recorded for this clonotype. What it binds is unknown. TCRdb re-derived calls from the RT-PCR reads in MiXCR, one entry per CDR3 protein. The data contain approximately 530,000 distinct CDR3 sequences, approximately 7.7% of them seen just once; the ten biggest clones take up about an eighth. This TCR came from a man in his fifties or sixties who received an inactivated influenza vaccine. This specimen was PBMCs from blood, taken about 23 months after vaccination.

CDR3 sequence reads: CASRGGHEQYF. In DNA, the CDR3 is TGTGCCAGCCGGGGAGGCCACGAGCAGTACTTC. The V and J genes are TRBV3-1 and TRBJ2-7; perhaps TRBD2 as D (6 bases). The CDR3 runs 11 residues. Germline loops: CDR1 LGHDT, CDR2 YNNKEL (reference sequence). V was clipped by 8 bases and J by 5 bases, with 10 bases between them.